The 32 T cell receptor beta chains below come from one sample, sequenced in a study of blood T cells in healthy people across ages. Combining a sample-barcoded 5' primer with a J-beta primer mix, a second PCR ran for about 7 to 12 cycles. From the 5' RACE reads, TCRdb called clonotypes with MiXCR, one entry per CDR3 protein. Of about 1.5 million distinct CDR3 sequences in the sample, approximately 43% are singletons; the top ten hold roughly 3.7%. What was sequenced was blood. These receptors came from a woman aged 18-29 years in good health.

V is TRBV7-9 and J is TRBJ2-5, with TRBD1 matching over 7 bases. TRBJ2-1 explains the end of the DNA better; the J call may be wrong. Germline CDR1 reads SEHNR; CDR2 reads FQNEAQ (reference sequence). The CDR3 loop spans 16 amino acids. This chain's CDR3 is CASSGRQGNVEETQFF. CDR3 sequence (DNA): TGTGCCAGCAGCGGCAGACAGGGTAATGTTGAAGAGACCCAGTTCTTC.

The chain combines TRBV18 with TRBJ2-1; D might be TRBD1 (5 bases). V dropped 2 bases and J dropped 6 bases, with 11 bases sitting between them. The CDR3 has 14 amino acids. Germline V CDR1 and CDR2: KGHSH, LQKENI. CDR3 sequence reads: CASSPSQEANEQFF. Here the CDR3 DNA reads TGTGCCAGCTCACCATCACAGGAAGCCAATGAGCAGTTCTTC.

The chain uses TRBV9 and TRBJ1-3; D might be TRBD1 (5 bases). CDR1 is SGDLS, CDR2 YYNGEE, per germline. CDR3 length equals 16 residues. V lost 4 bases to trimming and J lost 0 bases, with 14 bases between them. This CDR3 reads CASSLRGIASGNTIYF. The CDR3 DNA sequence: TGTGCCAGCAGCCTACGGGGCATAGCCTCTGGAAACACCATATATTTT.

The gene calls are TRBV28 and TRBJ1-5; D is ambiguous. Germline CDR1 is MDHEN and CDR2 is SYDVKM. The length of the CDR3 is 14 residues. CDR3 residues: CASFPLAGNQPQHF. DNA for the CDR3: TGTGCGTCATTCCCCCTGGCAGGCAATCAGCCCCAGCATTTT.

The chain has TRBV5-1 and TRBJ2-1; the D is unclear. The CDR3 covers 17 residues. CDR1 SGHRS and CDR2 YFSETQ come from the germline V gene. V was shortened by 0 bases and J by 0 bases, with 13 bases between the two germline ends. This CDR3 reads CASSLDFGGSSYNEQFF. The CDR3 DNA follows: TGCGCCAGCAGCTTGGATTTCGGCGGCAGCTCCTACAATGAGCAGTTCTTC.

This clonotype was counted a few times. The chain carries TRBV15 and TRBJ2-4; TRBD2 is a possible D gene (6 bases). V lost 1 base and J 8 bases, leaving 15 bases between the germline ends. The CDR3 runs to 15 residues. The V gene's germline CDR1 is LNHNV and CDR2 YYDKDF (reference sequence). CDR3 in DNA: TGTGCCACCAGCAGAGGCCCGGGAGAGGCGGACATTCAGTACTTC. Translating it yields CATSRGPGEADIQYF. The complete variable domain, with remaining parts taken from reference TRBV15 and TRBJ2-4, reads DAMVIQNPRYQVTQFGKPVTLSCSQTLNHNVMYWYQQKSSQAPKLLFHYYDKDFNNEADTPDNFQSRRPNTSFCFLDIRSPGLGDTAMYLCATSRGPGEADIQYFGAGTRLSVL.

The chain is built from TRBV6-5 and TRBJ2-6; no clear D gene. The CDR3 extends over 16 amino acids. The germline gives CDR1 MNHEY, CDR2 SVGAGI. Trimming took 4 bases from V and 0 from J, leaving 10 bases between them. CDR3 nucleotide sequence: TGTGCCAGCAGTTCCCACATATTCTCTGGGGCCAACGTCCTGACTTTC. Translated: CASSSHIFSGANVLTF.

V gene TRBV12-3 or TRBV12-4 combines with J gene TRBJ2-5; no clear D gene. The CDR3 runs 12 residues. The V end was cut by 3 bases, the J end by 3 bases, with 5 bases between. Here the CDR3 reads CASSFDKETQYF. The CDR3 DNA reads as TGTGCCAGCAGTTTTGACAAAGAGACCCAGTACTTC.

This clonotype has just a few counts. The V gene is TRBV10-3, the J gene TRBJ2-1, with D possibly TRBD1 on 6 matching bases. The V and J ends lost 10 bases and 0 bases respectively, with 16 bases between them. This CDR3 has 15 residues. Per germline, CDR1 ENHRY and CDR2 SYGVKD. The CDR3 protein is CATYTGLTSYNEQFF. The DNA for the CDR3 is TGTGCCACCTATACAGGGTTAACCTCCTACAATGAGCAGTTCTTC.

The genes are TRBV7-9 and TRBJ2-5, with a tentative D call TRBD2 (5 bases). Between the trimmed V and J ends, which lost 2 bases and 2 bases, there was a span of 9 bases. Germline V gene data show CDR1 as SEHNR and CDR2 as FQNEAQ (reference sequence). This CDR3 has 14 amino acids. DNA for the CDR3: TGTGCCAGCAGCTTAAGACTATCTCAAGAGACCCAGTACTTC. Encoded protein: CASSLRLSQETQYF. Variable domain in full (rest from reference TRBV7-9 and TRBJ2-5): DTGVSQNPRHKITKRGQNVTFRCDPISEHNRLYWYRQTLGQGPEFLTYFQNEAQLEKSRLLSDRFSAERPKGSFSTLEIQRTEQGDSAMYLCASSLRLSQETQYFGPGTRLLVL.

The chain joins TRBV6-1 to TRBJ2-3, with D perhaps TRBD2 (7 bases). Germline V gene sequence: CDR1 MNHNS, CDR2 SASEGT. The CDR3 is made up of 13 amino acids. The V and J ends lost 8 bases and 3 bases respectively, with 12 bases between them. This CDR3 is CASGRGATDTQYF. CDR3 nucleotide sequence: TGTGCCAGCGGTCGGGGGGCGACAGATACGCAGTATTTT.

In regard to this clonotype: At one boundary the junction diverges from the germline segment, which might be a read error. CDR3: CASSEGQGDVSGNTIYF. The CDR3, as DNA: TGTGCCAGCAGCGAAGGACAGGGAGATGTTTCTGGAAACACCATATATTTT. The genes are TRBV2 and TRBJ1-3, with 8 bases lining up with TRBD1. The CDR3 has 17 amino acids. Per the germline V gene, CDR1 is SNHLY and CDR2 is FYNNEI.

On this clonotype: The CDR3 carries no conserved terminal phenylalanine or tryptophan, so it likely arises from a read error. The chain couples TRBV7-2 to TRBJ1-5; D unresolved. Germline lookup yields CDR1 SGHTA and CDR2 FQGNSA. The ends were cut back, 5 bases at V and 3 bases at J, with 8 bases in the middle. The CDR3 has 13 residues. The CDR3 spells CASSLDDNQPQHY. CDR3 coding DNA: TGTGCCAGCAGCCTAGATGACAATCAGCCCCAGCATTAT.

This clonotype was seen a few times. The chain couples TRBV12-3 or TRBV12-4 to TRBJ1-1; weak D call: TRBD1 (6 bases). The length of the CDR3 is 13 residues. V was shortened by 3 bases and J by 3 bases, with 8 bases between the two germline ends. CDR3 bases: TGTGCCAGCAGTTTCGGGGGGCACACTGAAGCTTTCTTT. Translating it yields CASSFGGHTEAFF.

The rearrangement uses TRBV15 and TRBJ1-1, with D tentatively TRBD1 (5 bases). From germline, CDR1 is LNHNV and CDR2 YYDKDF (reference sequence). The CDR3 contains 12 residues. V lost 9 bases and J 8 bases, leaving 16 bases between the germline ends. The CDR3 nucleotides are TGTGCCACTCAAGGGGCCGGGGACGAAGCTTTCTTT. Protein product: CATQGAGDEAFF. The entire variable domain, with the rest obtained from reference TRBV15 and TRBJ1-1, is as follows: DAMVIQNPRYQVTQFGKPVTLSCSQTLNHNVMYWYQQKSSQAPKLLFHYYDKDFNNEADTPDNFQSRRPNTSFCFLDIRSPGLGDTAMYLCATQGAGDEAFFGQGTRLTVV.

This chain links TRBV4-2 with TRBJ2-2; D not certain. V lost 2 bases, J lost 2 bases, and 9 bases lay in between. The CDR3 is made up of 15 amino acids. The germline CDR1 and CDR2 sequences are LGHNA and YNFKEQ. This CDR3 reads CASSQSDGNTGELFF. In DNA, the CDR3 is TGTGCCAGCAGCCAATCGGACGGCAACACCGGGGAGCTGTTTTTT.

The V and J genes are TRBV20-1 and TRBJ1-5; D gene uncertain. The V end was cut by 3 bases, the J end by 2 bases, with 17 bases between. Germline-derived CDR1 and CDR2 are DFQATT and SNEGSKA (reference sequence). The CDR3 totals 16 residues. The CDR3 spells CSASPAGSLGNQPQHF. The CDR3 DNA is TGCAGTGCTAGTCCCGCGGGTTCATTAGGCAATCAGCCCCAGCATTTT.

The CDR3 protein is CASSSLGQGYSYEQYF. The DNA of the CDR3 is TGTGCCAGCAGTTCGCTCGGACAGGGCTACTCCTACGAGCAGTACTTC. The rearrangement links TRBV27 to TRBJ2-5; 8 bases fit TRBD1. Gene TRBJ2-7 matches the end of the DNA better, so the J call may be wrong. The germline gives CDR1 MNHEY, CDR2 SMNVEV (reference sequence). The CDR3 consists of 16 residues.

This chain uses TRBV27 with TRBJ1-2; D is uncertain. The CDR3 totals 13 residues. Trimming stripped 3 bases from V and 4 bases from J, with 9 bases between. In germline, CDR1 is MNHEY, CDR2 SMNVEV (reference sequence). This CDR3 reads CASSFGLGYGYTF. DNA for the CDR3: TGTGCCAGCAGTTTTGGACTGGGCTATGGCTACACCTTC.

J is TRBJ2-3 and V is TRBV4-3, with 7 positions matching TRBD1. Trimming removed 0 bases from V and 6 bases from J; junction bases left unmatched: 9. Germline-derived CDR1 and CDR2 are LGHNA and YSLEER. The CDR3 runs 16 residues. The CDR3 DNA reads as TGCGCCAGCAGCCAAGATACAGGGGCGAAGATGGATACGCAGTATTTT. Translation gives CASSQDTGAKMDTQYF.

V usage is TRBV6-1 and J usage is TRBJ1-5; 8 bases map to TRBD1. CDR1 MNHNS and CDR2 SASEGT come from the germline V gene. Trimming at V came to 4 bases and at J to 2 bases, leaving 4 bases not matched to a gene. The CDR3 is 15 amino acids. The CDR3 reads CASSAPTGGNQPQHF. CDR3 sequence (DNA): TGTGCCAGCAGTGCTCCGACAGGGGGCAATCAGCCCCAGCATTTT.

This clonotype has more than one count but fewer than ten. The CDR3 sequence: CASRKAGGSDTQYF. DNA of the CDR3: TGTGCCAGCAGAAAAGCGGGAGGGTCGGATACGCAGTATTTT. The chain couples TRBV28 to TRBJ2-3; TRBD2 matches at 10 bases. There are 14 residues in the CDR3. V shed 6 bases and J 6 bases; nucleotides not matched to a gene: 6. Germline CDR1 and CDR2: MDHEN and SYDVKM.

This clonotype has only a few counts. In nucleotides, the CDR3 is TGTGCCAGCGGGTTCCAAGGGGGCACCGGGGAGCTGTTTTTT. Translated: CASGFQGGTGELFF. The rearrangement joins TRBV28 to TRBJ2-2; D possibly corresponds to TRBD1 (6 bases). Germline CDR1 and CDR2: MDHEN and SYDVKM. Trimming removed 8 bases from V and 4 bases from J, with 14 bases in between. The length of the CDR3 is 14 residues.

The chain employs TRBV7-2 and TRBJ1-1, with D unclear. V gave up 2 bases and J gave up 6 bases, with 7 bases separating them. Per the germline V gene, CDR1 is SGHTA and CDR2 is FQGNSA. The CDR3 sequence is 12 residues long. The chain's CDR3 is CASSLWRAEAFF. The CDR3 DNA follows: TGTGCCAGCAGCTTATGGAGGGCTGAAGCTTTCTTT.

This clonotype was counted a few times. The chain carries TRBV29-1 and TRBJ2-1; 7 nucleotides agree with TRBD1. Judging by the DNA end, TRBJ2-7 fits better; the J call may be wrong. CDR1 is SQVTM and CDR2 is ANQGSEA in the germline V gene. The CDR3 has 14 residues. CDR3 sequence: CSVGRDRDYNEQYF. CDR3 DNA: TGCAGCGTTGGAAGGGACAGAGACTACAATGAGCAGTACTTC.

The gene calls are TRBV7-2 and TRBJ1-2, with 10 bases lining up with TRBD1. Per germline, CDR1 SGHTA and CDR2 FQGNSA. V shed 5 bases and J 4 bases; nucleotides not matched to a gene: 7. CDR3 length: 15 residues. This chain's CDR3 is CASSVDRGRGYGYTF. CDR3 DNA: TGTGCCAGCAGCGTTGACAGGGGGCGCGGCTATGGCTACACCTTC.

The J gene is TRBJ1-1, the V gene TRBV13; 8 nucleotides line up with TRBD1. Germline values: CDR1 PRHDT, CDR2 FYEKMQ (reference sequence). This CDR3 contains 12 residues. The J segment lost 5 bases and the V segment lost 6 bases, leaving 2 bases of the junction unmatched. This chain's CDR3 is CASRDRETEAFF. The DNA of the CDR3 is TGTGCCAGCAGGGACAGGGAAACTGAAGCTTTCTTT.

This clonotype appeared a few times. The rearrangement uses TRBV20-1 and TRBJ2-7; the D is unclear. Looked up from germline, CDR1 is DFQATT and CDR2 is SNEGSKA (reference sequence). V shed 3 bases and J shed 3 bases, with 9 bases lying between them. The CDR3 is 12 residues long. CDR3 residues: CSASTSSYEQYF. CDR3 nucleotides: TGCAGTGCTAGCACGAGTAGCTACGAGCAGTACTTC.

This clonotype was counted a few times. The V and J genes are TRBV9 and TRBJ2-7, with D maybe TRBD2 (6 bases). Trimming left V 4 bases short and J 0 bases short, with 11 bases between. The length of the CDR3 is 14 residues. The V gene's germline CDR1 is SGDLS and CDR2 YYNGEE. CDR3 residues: CASSHSGSSYEQYF. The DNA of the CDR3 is TGTGCCAGCAGCCATAGCGGAAGCTCCTACGAGCAGTACTTC.

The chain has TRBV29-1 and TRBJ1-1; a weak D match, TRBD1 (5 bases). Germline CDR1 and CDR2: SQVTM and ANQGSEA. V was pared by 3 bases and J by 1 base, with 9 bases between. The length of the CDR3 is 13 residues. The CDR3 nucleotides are TGCAGCGTTGAGGGACTCCAGAACACTGAAGCTTTCTTT. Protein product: CSVEGLQNTEAFF.

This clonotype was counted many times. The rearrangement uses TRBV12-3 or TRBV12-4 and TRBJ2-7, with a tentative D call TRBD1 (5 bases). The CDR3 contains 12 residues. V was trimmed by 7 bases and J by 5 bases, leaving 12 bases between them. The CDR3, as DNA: TGTGCCAGCACCCTCCAGGGCCACGAGCAGTACTTC. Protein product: CASTLQGHEQYF.

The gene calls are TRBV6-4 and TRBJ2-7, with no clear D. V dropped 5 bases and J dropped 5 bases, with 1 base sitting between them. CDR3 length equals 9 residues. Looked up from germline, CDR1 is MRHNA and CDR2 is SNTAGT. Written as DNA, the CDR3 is TGTGCCAGCAGTCACGAGCAGTACTTC. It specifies CASSHEQYF.